Described below is a single TCR beta chain sequence and its context. The antigen is unknown. The treatment here: over 15 received Ad26.COV2.S at low or high dose, single or two shots; about 5 received placebo; per-sample allocation not given. The investigators took samples on day 63 after the first vaccine or placebo injection. Libraries were prepared by immunoSEQ multiplex PCR; TCRdb keeps only in-frame clonotypes and omits some of them. This table holds hundreds of thousands of clones, approximately 88% found once. This entry belongs to a study of Ad26.COV2.S vaccination and SARS-CoV-2 variants. Germline-derived CDR1 and CDR2 are SGHNT and YENEEA. The length of the CDR3 is 13 residues. V lost 5 bases, J lost 2 bases, and 9 bases lay in between. Study findings and constraints: Researchers reported similar non-spike TCR breadth in vaccine and placebo recipients.

Here the sequenced sample was peripheral blood, taken in a trial of Ad26.COV2.S vaccine versus placebo. The rearrangement uses TRBV11-3 and TRBJ1-1; no clear D. The clonotype was recovered from a person aged 18-60 years who received the Ad26.COV2.S COVID-19 vaccine or a placebo. This chain's CDR3 is CASSQQENTEAFF. Written as DNA, the CDR3 is TGTGCCAGCAGCCAACAAGAAAACACTGAAGCTTTCTTT.